The 23 T cell receptor beta chains below all came from one sample that was sequenced in a study of T cells in Graves' hyperthyroidism and ophthalmopathy. RNA transcripts served as the template for amplifying TCR beta CDR3 regions. HTBI primers drove first-round RT-PCR of the TCR CDR3. TCRdb ran MiXCR on the multiplex PCR reads and lists one entry per CDR3 protein. The profile shows about half a million distinct CDR3 sequences, less than 25% of them singletons. Sequencing was done on a sample of blood. All receptors derive from a woman aged 70 to 79 with Graves' ophthalmopathy.

This clonotype was recorded at least ten times. The J gene is TRBJ1-1, the V gene TRBV20-1; 7 bases agree with TRBD1. Germline assignment: CDR1 DFQATT and CDR2 SNEGSKA (reference sequence). This CDR3 is built from 14 residues. V lost 3 bases to trimming and J lost 1 base; unmatched junction nucleotides: 5. Here the CDR3 reads CSASRGHWNTEAFF. CDR3 bases: TGCAGTGCTAGTAGGGGGCACTGGAACACTGAAGCTTTCTTT.

The gene calls are TRBV4-3 and TRBJ2-3; 13 nucleotides agree with TRBD2. V was pared by 5 bases and J by 2 bases, with 7 bases of the junction left unmatched. This CDR3 spans 17 amino acids. Germline-derived CDR1 and CDR2 are LGHNA and YSLEER. CDR3 coding DNA: TGCGCCAGCAGCTCCGGACTAGCGGGAGCGACCACAGATACGCAGTATTTT. Protein sequence: CASSSGLAGATTDTQYF.

This clonotype has just a few counts. The rearrangement joins TRBV5-5 to TRBJ2-7; D gene unclear. Germline CDR1 reads SGHKS; CDR2 reads YYEKEE (reference sequence). There are 16 residues in the CDR3. V lost 0 bases to trimming and J lost 0 bases, with 13 bases between them. The CDR3 DNA is TGTGCCAGCAGCTTGGGTCTTTTCGATGGCTCCTACGAGCAGTACTTC. It codes for CASSLGLFDGSYEQYF.

This clonotype was observed a handful of times. The V call is TRBV7-2, the J call TRBJ1-1, with 7 bases matching TRBD1. This CDR3 spans 14 amino acids. After removal of 5 bases from V and 5 bases from J, the junction contained 8 bases not matched to a gene. Germline assignment: CDR1 SGHTA and CDR2 FQGNSA. The CDR3 region is CASSLRQGVTEAFF. CDR3 bases: TGTGCCAGCAGCCTCCGACAGGGAGTGACTGAAGCTTTCTTT.

The table lists this clonotype with a few counts. The V and J genes are TRBV7-9 and TRBJ1-3; D perhaps matches TRBD1 (6 bases). The CDR3 consists of 16 residues. Trimming cost V 5 bases and J 3 bases, with 17 bases left between them. CDR1 and CDR2 (germline): SEHNR, FQNEAQ (reference sequence). In DNA form, the CDR3 reads TGTGCCAGCAGCCCACGTGGGGGGGCAGTTGGAAACACCATATATTTT. Protein sequence: CASSPRGGAVGNTIYF. The full variable domain, rest sourced from reference TRBV7-9 and TRBJ1-3, is DTGVSQNPRHKITKRGQNVTFRCDPISEHNRLYWYRQTLGQGPEFLTYFQNEAQLEKSRLLSDRFSAERPKGSFSTLEIQRTEQGDSAMYLCASSPRGGAVGNTIYFGEGSWLTVV.

This clonotype has a handful of counts. Here the CDR3 reads CASSYPRARTANTGELFF. The CDR3 nucleotides are TGTGCCAGCAGTTACCCGAGGGCCCGGACAGCGAACACCGGGGAGCTGTTTTTT. The chain combines TRBV6-5 with TRBJ2-2; tentative D call: TRBD1 (6 bases). Germline V lookup: CDR1 MNHEY, CDR2 SVGAGI. The CDR3 is 18 amino acids. Trimming took off 2 bases at V and 0 bases at J, with 16 bases between the two ends.

The V call is TRBV20-1, the J call TRBJ1-6; 9 bases are a match to TRBD1. J lost 9 bases, V lost 6 bases, and 12 bases had no gene match. The CDR3 runs 15 residues. Germline V CDR1 and CDR2: DFQATT, SNEGSKA (reference sequence). The chain's CDR3 is CSATHWTGVISPLHF. For the CDR3, the DNA is TGCAGTGCAACTCATTGGACAGGGGTCATTTCACCCCTCCACTTT.

This clonotype was picked up a small number of times. V usage is TRBV10-3 and J usage is TRBJ2-2, with a tentative D call TRBD1 (5 bases). The CDR3 loop spans 14 amino acids. V dropped 6 bases and J dropped 1 base, with 9 bases sitting between them. The V gene's germline CDR1 is ENHRY and CDR2 SYGVKD. The CDR3 spells CAIRTEMNTGELFF. CDR3 nucleotides: TGTGCCATCAGGACAGAAATGAACACCGGGGAGCTGTTTTTT.

This CDR3 is CASRSTGYNQPQHF. The CDR3 coding sequence is TGTGCCAGTAGATCGACAGGCTACAATCAGCCCCAGCATTTT. The rearrangement uses TRBV19 and TRBJ1-5; D may be TRBD1 (6 bases). Trimming removed 6 bases from V and 3 bases from J, with 12 bases in between. CDR3 length: 14 residues. Germline CDR1 LNHDA, CDR2 SQIVND (reference sequence).

This clonotype was seen repeatedly, ten times or more. The chain uses TRBV28 and TRBJ1-4; unclear D gene. The CDR3 totals 14 residues. Trimming removed 3 bases at V and 4 bases at J, with 9 bases between. The germline V gene encodes CDR1 MDHEN and CDR2 SYDVKM. The CDR3 region is CASSFPGINEKLFF. The CDR3 DNA is TGTGCCAGCAGTTTTCCCGGCATTAATGAAAAACTGTTTTTT.

The chain is built from TRBV20-1 and TRBJ2-7, with 10 bases lining up with TRBD2. Germline V gene data show CDR1 as DFQATT and CDR2 as SNEGSKA (reference sequence). J gave up 3 bases and V 0 bases, and 5 bases lay outside the gene matches. There are 15 residues in the CDR3. CDR3 DNA: TGCAGTGCTAGAGATCAACTAGCGGGGATCTACGAGCAGTACTTC. Protein: CSARDQLAGIYEQYF.

The chain combines TRBV20-1 with TRBJ1-2, with no clear D. Deletions cut 3 bases from V and 3 bases from J, with 14 bases between. Germline CDR1 is DFQATT and CDR2 is SNEGSKA (reference sequence). This CDR3 has 14 amino acids. The CDR3 loop reads CSASLTADYYGYTF. The CDR3 coding sequence is TGCAGTGCTAGTTTAACCGCAGATTACTATGGCTACACCTTC.

The J gene is TRBJ2-5, the V gene TRBV19, with D uncertain. The CDR3 consists of 14 residues. V gave up 3 bases and J gave up 2 bases, with 10 bases separating them. Germline CDR1 reads LNHDA; CDR2 reads SQIVND (reference sequence). The CDR3 loop is CASSIKGSQETQYF. CDR3 bases: TGTGCCAGTAGTATTAAAGGTTCTCAAGAGACCCAGTACTTC.

V usage is TRBV28 and J usage is TRBJ2-7; TRBD1 matches at 10 bases. There are 17 residues in the CDR3. V shed 5 bases and J 4 bases; nucleotides not matched to a gene: 14. Germline CDR1 is MDHEN and CDR2 is SYDVKM. The CDR3 protein is CASSGGLGQGDIYEQYF. CDR3 sequence (DNA): TGTGCCAGCAGTGGGGGATTAGGACAGGGGGATATTTACGAGCAGTACTTC.

This clonotype was recorded many times. The chain joins TRBV11-2 to TRBJ1-5; D is unresolved. CDR3 size: 15 residues. CDR1 and CDR2 from the germline V gene are SGHAT and FQNNGV. V shed 5 bases and J shed 4 bases, with 15 bases lying between them. The CDR3 is CASSRLVGGNQPQHF. The CDR3 nucleotides are TGTGCCAGCAGCCGCTTAGTTGGTGGGAATCAGCCCCAGCATTTT.

This clonotype was seen just once. This could be a read error, since a much larger clone is one nucleotide away. The chain combines TRBV7-6 with TRBJ2-7, with 9 bases fitting TRBD1. The CDR3 is 13 residues long. V lost 6 bases to trimming and J lost 3 bases; unmatched junction nucleotides: 3. Germline loops: CDR1 SGHVS, CDR2 FNYEAQ. This CDR3 reads CASSWTGVYEQYF. The CDR3 DNA reads as TGTGCCAGCAGTTGGACAGGGGTCTACGAGCAGTACTTC.

This clonotype was seen at least ten times. The V and J genes are TRBV24-1 and TRBJ2-3, with 11 bases lining up with TRBD1. CDR1 KGHDR and CDR2 SFDVKD come from the germline V gene. The CDR3 has 17 amino acids. V was clipped by 3 bases and J by 7 bases; unmatched bases: 11. The DNA of the CDR3 is TGTGCCACCAGTGATCCCACCGGGACAGGGGGGAGCAATACGCAGTATTTT. This sequence encodes CATSDPTGTGGSNTQYF.

The chain employs TRBV7-9 and TRBJ2-5; D not certain. CDR1 and CDR2 from the germline V gene are SEHNR and FQNEAQ (reference sequence). This CDR3 region has 14 residues. Trimming stripped 5 bases from V and 2 bases from J, with 12 bases between. The CDR3: CASSLSHSQETQYF. CDR3 nucleotide sequence: TGTGCCAGCAGCCTATCGCACAGTCAAGAGACCCAGTACTTC.

The V and J genes are TRBV12-3 or TRBV12-4 and TRBJ2-2; no clear D gene. V lost 6 bases, J lost 7 bases, and 9 bases lay in between. The CDR3 covers 12 residues. The CDR3 here is CASSLWGGELFF. In DNA form, the CDR3 reads TGTGCCAGCAGCCTTTGGGGCGGGGAGCTGTTTTTT.

A few counts support this clonotype. The chain links TRBV10-1 to TRBJ1-1; TRBD1 might be the D (6 bases). V lost 0 bases and J lost 6, with 14 bases in between. CDR1 is WNHNN, CDR2 SYGVQD, per germline (reference sequence). The CDR3 is 15 amino acids. Written as DNA, the CDR3 is TGCGCCAGCAGTGAGTCTTCACAGGGTGAAGCTGAAGCTTTCTTT. Its translation: CASSESSQGEAEAFF.

This clonotype was seen a few times. The rearrangement joins TRBV11-2 to TRBJ2-7; D perhaps matches TRBD1 (6 bases). There are 15 residues in the CDR3. V was shortened by 0 bases and J by 2 bases, with 11 bases between the two germline ends. CDR1 and CDR2 (germline): SGHAT, FQNNGV. For the CDR3, the DNA is TGTGCCAGCAGCTTAGAACAGGGTACGACCTACGAGCAGTACTTC. Translating it yields CASSLEQGTTYEQYF.

This clonotype was recorded at least ten times. The chain has TRBV2 and TRBJ2-5; D uncertain. The V and J ends lost 4 bases and 2 bases respectively, with 11 bases between them. The CDR3 contains 14 residues. Germline V gene data show CDR1 as SNHLY and CDR2 as FYNNEI. This chain's CDR3 is CASSVFGLQETQYF. CDR3 bases: TGTGCCAGCAGTGTTTTTGGATTACAAGAGACCCAGTACTTC.

The chain combines TRBV18 with TRBJ2-1, with 13 bases matching TRBD2. Germline-derived CDR1 and CDR2 are KGHSH and LQKENI. The CDR3 runs to 13 residues. As DNA, the CDR3 is TGTGCGTCCCGACTAGCGGGGGGCCATGAGCAGTTCTTC. Its protein is CASRLAGGHEQFF.